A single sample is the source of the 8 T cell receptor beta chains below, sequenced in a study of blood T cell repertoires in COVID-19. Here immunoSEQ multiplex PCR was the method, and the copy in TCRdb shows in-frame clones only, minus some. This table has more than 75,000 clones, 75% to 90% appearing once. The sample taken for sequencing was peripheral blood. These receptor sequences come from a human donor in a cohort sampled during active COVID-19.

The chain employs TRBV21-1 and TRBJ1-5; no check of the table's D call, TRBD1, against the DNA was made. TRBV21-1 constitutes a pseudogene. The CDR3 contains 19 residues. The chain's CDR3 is CASSSGTGERVYSNQPQHF. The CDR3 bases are TGTGCCAGCAGCAGTGGGACAGGGGAGAGGGTATATAGCAATCAGCCCCAGCATTTT.

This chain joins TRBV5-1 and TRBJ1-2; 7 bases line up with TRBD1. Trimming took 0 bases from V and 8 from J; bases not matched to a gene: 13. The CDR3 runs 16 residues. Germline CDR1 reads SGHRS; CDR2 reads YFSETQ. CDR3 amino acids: CASSLAEGAYLEGYTF. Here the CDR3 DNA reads TGCGCCAGCAGCTTGGCGGAGGGGGCCTACCTGGAGGGCTACACCTTC.

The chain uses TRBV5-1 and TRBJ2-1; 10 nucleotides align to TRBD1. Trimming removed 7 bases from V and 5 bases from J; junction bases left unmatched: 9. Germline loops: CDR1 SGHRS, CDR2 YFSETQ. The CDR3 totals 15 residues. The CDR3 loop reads CASSLRGQGNNEQFF. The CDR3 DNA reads TGCGCCAGCTCTTTACGGGGACAGGGGAACAATGAGCAGTTCTTC.

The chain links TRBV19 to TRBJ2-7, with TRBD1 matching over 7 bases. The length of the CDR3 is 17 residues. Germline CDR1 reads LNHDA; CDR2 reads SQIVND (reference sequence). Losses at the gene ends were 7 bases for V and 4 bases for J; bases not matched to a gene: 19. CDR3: CASIPGAGTDHQYEQYF. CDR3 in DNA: TGTGCCAGTATTCCCGGAGCTGGGACAGATCACCAGTACGAGCAGTACTTC.

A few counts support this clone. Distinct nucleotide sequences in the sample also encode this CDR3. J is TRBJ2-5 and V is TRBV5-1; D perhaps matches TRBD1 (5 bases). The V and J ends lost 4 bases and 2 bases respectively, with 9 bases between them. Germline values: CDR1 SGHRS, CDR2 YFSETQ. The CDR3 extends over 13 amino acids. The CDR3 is CASSITGQETQYF. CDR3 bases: TGCGCCAGCAGCATTACAGGTCAAGAGACCCAGTACTTC.

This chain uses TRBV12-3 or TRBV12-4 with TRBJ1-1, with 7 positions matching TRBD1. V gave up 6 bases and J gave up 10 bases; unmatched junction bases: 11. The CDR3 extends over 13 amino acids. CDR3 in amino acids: CASRGTGAGGAFF. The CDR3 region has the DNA TGTGCCAGCAGGGGAACAGGGGCTGGTGGAGCTTTCTTT.

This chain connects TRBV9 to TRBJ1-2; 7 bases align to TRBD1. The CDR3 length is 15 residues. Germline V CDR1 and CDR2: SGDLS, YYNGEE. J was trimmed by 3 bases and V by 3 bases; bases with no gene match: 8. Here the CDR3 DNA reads TGTGCCAGCAGCGATGGACAGGAGACTTACTATGGCTACACCTTC. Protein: CASSDGQETYYGYTF. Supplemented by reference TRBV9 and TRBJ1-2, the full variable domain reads DSGVTQTPKHLITATGQRVTLRCSPRSGDLSVYWYQQSLDQGLQFLIQYYNGEERAKGNILERFSAQQFPDLHSELNLSSLELGDSALYFCASSDGQETYYGYTFGSGTRLTVV.

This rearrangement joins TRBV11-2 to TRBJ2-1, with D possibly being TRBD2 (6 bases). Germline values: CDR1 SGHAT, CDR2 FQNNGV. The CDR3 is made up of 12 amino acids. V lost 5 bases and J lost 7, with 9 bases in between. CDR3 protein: CASSPTRNEQFF. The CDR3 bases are TGTGCCAGCAGCCCGACTAGGAATGAGCAGTTCTTC.